This T cell receptor beta chain came from a study of cytomegalovirus exposure and HLA in healthy donors. The CDR3 extends over 16 amino acids. CDR1 is LNHDA and CDR2 is SQIVND in the germline V gene (reference sequence). Deletions cut 4 bases from V and 2 bases from J, with 14 bases between. Researchers ran the PCR with 60 Vbeta and 13 Jbeta primers. Here immunoSEQ multiplex PCR was the method, and the copy in TCRdb shows in-frame clones only, minus some. The table has around 110,000 clones, roughly four fifths seen once; the top ten hold 1.5% to 2%. Specimen: PBMCs. The sequence was collected from a man aged 50-59 years in good health and CMV-seronegative. The chain recombines TRBV19 with TRBJ2-2, with TRBD1 as a possible D gene (5 bases). The CDR3 protein is CASSKEFQGNTGELFF. CDR3 in DNA: TGTGCCAGTAGTAAGGAATTTCAGGGTAACACCGGGGAGCTGTTTTTT.